This TCR beta chain was documented in a study of T cell responses to AZD1222 COVID-19 vaccine. On this clone: Its antigen is still unknown.

The CDR3 runs to 15 residues. Germline assignment: CDR1 MNHEY and CDR2 SVGAGI. The V end lost 0 bases, the J end lost 5 bases, and 11 bases lay between the germline ends. The study's findings and limits: Baseline seropositivity occurred in only a handful of AZD1222 recipients.

This table comes from immunoSEQ multiplex PCR, and its TCRdb copy is limited to in-frame clones, with some not included. The data hold more than 60,000 clones, with about 85% observed a single time. The clonotype was recovered from an adult in good health. The V and J genes are TRBV6-5 and TRBJ1-3; no definite D call. This specimen was peripheral blood, taken on day 0 of AZD1222 vaccination. The CDR3 protein is CASSYSLGFRNTIYF. The CDR3 bases are TGTGCCAGCAGTTACTCTCTCGGGTTCCGAAACACCATATATTTT.